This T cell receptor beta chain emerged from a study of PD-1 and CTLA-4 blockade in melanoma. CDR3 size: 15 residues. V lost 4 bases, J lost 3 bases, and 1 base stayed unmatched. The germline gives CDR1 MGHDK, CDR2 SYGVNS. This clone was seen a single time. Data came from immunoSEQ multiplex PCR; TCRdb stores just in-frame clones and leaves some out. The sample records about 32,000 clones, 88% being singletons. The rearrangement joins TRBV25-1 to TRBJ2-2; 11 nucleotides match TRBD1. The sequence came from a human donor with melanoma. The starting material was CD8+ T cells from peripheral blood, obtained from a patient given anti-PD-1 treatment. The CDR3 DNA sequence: TGTGCCAGCAGTGCGGGACAGGGGGACACCGGGGAGCTGTTTTTT. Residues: CASSAGQGDTGELFF.